This is a list of T cell receptor beta chains from one sample in a study of shared clonotypes between healthy human individuals. The method was immunoSEQ multiplex PCR; TCRdb's version includes in-frame clones alone and lacks a portion of them. The sample shows about 330,000 clones, about nine tenths of them seen only once. Sequences were obtained from memory CD8+ T cells sorted from blood. Receptors were obtained from a man between 18 and 29 years old in good health. The CDR3 runs from the conserved cysteine through the conserved F or W. D genes are given only for firm matches. Not every row has a clone size; where given, it reads once, few, many or a size class.

J gene | D gene | clone size | V gene | CDR3 DNA | CDR3 protein
TRBJ2-7 | - | - | TRBV6-1 | TGTGCCAGCGTACTCCGGGTCGAGCAGTACTTC | CASVLRVEQYF
TRBJ2-7 | TRBD2 | - | TRBV29-1 | TGCAGCGCACTGACCGGGACTAGTGGGCGTCCCTACGAGCAGTACTTC | CSALTGTSGRPYEQYF
TRBJ2-7 | - | few | TRBV11-2 | TGTGCCAGCAGCATAGACCCCAGAGGGGCCAACTACGAGCAGTACTTC | CASSIDPRGANYEQYF
TRBJ1-2 | - | - | TRBV6-6 | TGTGCCAGCAGTTACGGGGGGCTCGGCTACACCTTC | CASSYGGLGYTF
TRBJ2-5 | - | once | TRBV5-1 | TGCGCCAGCAGCCCCCTTGGGGGCTGGGAGACCCAGTACTTC | CASSPLGGWETQYF
TRBJ2-2 | - | - | TRBV9 | TGTGCCAGCACCTTAACAGGGGACTCGTCCGGGGAGCTGTTTTTT | CASTLTGDSSGELFF
TRBJ1-4 | - | - | TRBV28 | TGTGCCAGCAGTTCAACGGGAGAAAAACTGTTTTTT | CASSSTGEKLFF
TRBJ2-1 | - | - | TRBV4-1 | TGCGCCAGCAGCCAAGAACTAAGGGACAATGAGCAGTTCTTC | CASSQELRDNEQFF
TRBJ1-5 | - | - | TRBV4-1 | TGCGCCAGCAGCCAAGACCCACAGCTCTTTGAGCCCCAGCATTTT | CASSQDPQLFEPQHF
TRBJ2-1 | TRBD2 | - | TRBV27 | TGTGCCAGCAGTCCTAAACTAGCGGGTAACTCCTACAATGAGCAGTTCTTC | CASSPKLAGNSYNEQFF
TRBJ2-3 | - | - | TRBV30 | TGTGCCTGGAGTAGGCTCCTATTAGGCACAGATACGCAGTATTTT | CAWSRLLLGTDTQYF
TRBJ2-1 | - | - | TRBV27 | TGTGCCAGCAGTTTCAAGGGGCCACACAATGAGCAGTTCTTC | CASSFKGPHNEQFF
TRBJ2-3 | - | - | TRBV7-2 | TGTGCCAGCAGCTCTGGGGGGGCGCCGGATACGCAGTATTTT | CASSSGGAPDTQYF
TRBJ1-5 | - | - | TRBV5-1 | TGCGCCAGCAGCCTAGGGACGGGAAATCAGCCCCAGCATTTT | CASSLGTGNQPQHF
TRBJ2-5 | TRBD2 | - | TRBV6-4 | TGTGCCAGGTTAGCGGGCGTGGAGACCCAGTACTTC | CARLAGVETQYF
TRBJ1-1 | TRBD1 | - | TRBV4-3 | TGCGCCAGCAGCCAAGATTTGAGGGGGCAGGGGAACACTGAAGCTTTCTTT | CASSQDLRGQGNTEAFF
TRBJ2-6 | - | - | TRBV28 | TGTGCCAGCAGTTCAAACTACAGGATCTCTGGGGCCAACGTCCTGACTTTC | CASSSNYRISGANVLTF
TRBJ2-7 | TRBD1 | - | TRBV6-5 | TGTGCCAGCAGTTACTACCAGGGGGACTACGAGCAGTACTTC | CASSYYQGDYEQYF
TRBJ1-5 | - | - | TRBV30 | TGTGCCTGGAGTTACGACAGTAGCAATCAGCCCCAGCATTTT | CAWSYDSSNQPQHF
TRBJ2-5 | TRBD1 | - | TRBV18 | TGTGCCAGCTCACCTCCGGACAGGACACAAGAGACCCAGTACTTC | CASSPPDRTQETQYF
TRBJ1-2 | - | once | TRBV4-1 | TGCGCCAGCAGCCGACGGAAAGCCATCTATGGCTACACCTTC | CASSRRKAIYGYTF
TRBJ2-1 | - | - | TRBV5-6 | TGTGCCAGCAGCCCGGGAGACAATGAGCAGTTCTTC | CASSPGDNEQFF
TRBJ2-7 | TRBD1 | - | TRBV27 | TGTGCCAGCAGCGTACAGGGGGTCTACGAGCAGTACTTC | CASSVQGVYEQYF